These 24 T cell receptor beta chains originate from one sample sequenced in a study of regulatory T cells in long-lasting Graves disease. As for time point: persistent/refractory GD, antithyroid drugs over 5 years with positive TRAb. With RNA extracted from PBMCs as input, the TCR library was made. Construction of the TCR beta libraries employed iRepertoire HTBI primers in conjunction with Arm-PCR of CDR3 regions. One entry per CDR3 protein, called by TCRdb with MiXCR from the multiplex PCR reads. The data hold about 340,000 distinct CDR3 sequences, with around 19% observed a single time. The specimen was peripheral blood mononuclear cells (PBMCs), collected when the disease was refractory, from a patient treated with antithyroid drugs. The source of these receptors is a female donor with Graves disease.

The V call is TRBV13, the J call TRBJ2-7; 14 bases line up with TRBD2. Germline trimming cut 3 bases from V and 11 bases from J; bases unmatched to any gene: 3. This CDR3 has 13 amino acids. The germline gives CDR1 PRHDT, CDR2 FYEKMQ (reference sequence). The CDR3 spells CASSFGTSGREYF. Written as DNA, the CDR3 is TGTGCCAGCAGCTTCGGGACTAGCGGGAGAGAGTACTTC.

A few counts support this clonotype. The chain is built from TRBV18 and TRBJ1-2, with unresolved D. The CDR3 is 14 residues long. V shed 3 bases and J shed 5 bases, with 13 bases lying between them. The germline V gene has CDR1 KGHSH and CDR2 LQKENI. The CDR3 sequence: CASSPTDAQYGYTF. For the CDR3, the DNA is TGTGCCAGCTCACCGACGGACGCACAATATGGCTACACCTTC.

The genes are TRBV6-5 and TRBJ2-1; unclear D gene. Germline V gene lookup returns CDR1 MNHEY and CDR2 SVGAGI. V lost 0 bases and J lost 6, with 12 bases in between. This CDR3 contains 15 residues. CDR3 sequence (DNA): TGTGCCAGCAGTTACTCGGTCCTTCGCGGCAATGAGCAGTTCTTC. It yields the protein CASSYSVLRGNEQFF.

There are many counts of this clonotype. The chain links TRBV29-1 to TRBJ2-5; D uncertain. Trimming cost V 2 bases and J 5 bases, with 6 bases left between them. The germline CDR1 and CDR2 sequences are SQVTM and ANQGSEA. CDR3 length: 11 residues. CDR3 DNA sequence: TGCAGCGTTGAACCTGGGGAGACCCAGTACTTC. It yields the protein CSVEPGETQYF.

V and J are TRBV9 and TRBJ2-7; 13 nucleotides agree with TRBD2. Looked up from germline, CDR1 is SGDLS and CDR2 is YYNGEE. Trimming cost V 4 bases and J 5 bases; bases outside gene matches: 6. This CDR3 has 15 amino acids. The CDR3 reads CASSPGTSGTDEQYF. Written as DNA, the CDR3 is TGTGCCAGCAGCCCCGGGACTAGCGGGACCGACGAGCAGTACTTC. The full variable domain, in which reference TRBV9 and TRBJ2-7 provide the parts outside the CDR3, is DSGVTQTPKHLITATGQRVTLRCSPRSGDLSVYWYQQSLDQGLQFLIQYYNGEERAKGNILERFSAQQFPDLHSELNLSSLELGDSALYFCASSPGTSGTDEQYFGPGTRLTVT.

The rearrangement uses TRBV2 and TRBJ2-5, with 13 bases lining up with TRBD2. The CDR3 sequence is 15 residues long. Per germline, CDR1 SNHLY and CDR2 FYNNEI. The V gene end was trimmed by 6 bases and the J gene end by 7 bases; junction bases not matched to a gene: 8. The CDR3 is CASRGTSGTLGTQYF. As DNA, the CDR3 is TGTGCCAGCAGGGGGACTAGCGGGACCTTGGGGACCCAGTACTTC.

This clonotype has a single count. The chain combines TRBV5-4 with TRBJ2-3; possible D gene TRBD2, 6 bases. CDR1 SGHNT and CDR2 YYREEE come from the germline V gene (reference sequence). Trimming removed 3 bases at V and 7 bases at J, with 18 bases between. The length of the CDR3 is 15 residues. CDR3 bases: TGTGCCAGCAGCTCGACTAGTCCCCAGCCCAATACGCAGTATTTT. Amino acid sequence: CASSSTSPQPNTQYF.

The V and J genes are TRBV7-2 and TRBJ2-3; TRBD2 agrees at 7 bases. With 8 bases clipped from V and 2 bases from J, the junction kept 4 bases outside the gene matches. Germline V CDR1 and CDR2: SGHTA, FQGNSA. The CDR3 runs to 13 residues. CDR3 protein: CASEGLPTDTQYF. For the CDR3, the DNA is TGTGCCAGCGAGGGACTACCCACAGATACGCAGTATTTT.

At least ten counts were recorded for this clonotype. The J gene is TRBJ2-7, the V gene TRBV28; maybe TRBD1 (6 bases). This CDR3 is 15 amino acids long. The germline V gene encodes CDR1 MDHEN and CDR2 SYDVKM. V was cut by 1 base and J by 2 bases, with 12 bases left in between. The CDR3 DNA reads as TGTGCCAGCAGTTTATCGTGGGACACCGCCTACGAGCAGTACTTC. Translation gives CASSLSWDTAYEQYF.

J is TRBJ1-4 and V is TRBV4-1; TRBD1 aligns across 8 bases. V lost 3 bases to trimming and J lost 5 bases; unmatched junction nucleotides: 2. The germline V gene has CDR1 MGHRA and CDR2 YSYEKL. There are 14 residues in the CDR3. The CDR3 DNA sequence: TGCGCCAGCAGCCAGAGGACAGGGAATGAAAAACTGTTTTTT. The encoded protein is CASSQRTGNEKLFF.

This clonotype was picked up many times. The rearrangement uses TRBV6-5 and TRBJ2-5; D not certain. The CDR3 is made up of 12 amino acids. Trimming removed 0 bases from V and 8 bases from J, with 7 bases in between. Germline loops: CDR1 MNHEY, CDR2 SVGAGI. The CDR3 spells CASSYSAGTQYF. CDR3 coding DNA: TGTGCCAGCAGTTACTCGGCCGGTACCCAGTACTTC.

This clonotype was observed a few times. The chain joins TRBV12-3 or TRBV12-4 to TRBJ2-2; D is uncertain. This CDR3 is built from 13 residues. V was shortened by 2 bases and J by 6 bases, with 7 bases between the two germline ends. CDR3: CASSLRVAGELFF. CDR3 bases: TGTGCCAGCAGTTTAAGGGTGGCCGGGGAGCTGTTTTTT.

Ten or more counts support this clonotype. The V and J genes are TRBV20-1 and TRBJ2-5; TRBD2 might be the D (6 bases). The V gene's germline CDR1 is DFQATT and CDR2 SNEGSKA (reference sequence). Trimming cost V 6 bases and J 8 bases, with 13 bases left between them. The CDR3 consists of 11 residues. The CDR3 DNA is TGCAGTGCCCGGGACTCCCGTACCCAGTACTTC. The encoded protein is CSARDSRTQYF.

Only a few counts were recorded for this clonotype. The chain links TRBV5-1 to TRBJ2-5; 7 bases fit TRBD2. This CDR3 contains 15 residues. The trim removed 0 bases at V and 1 base at J, leaving 3 bases unmatched. The germline gives CDR1 SGHRS, CDR2 YFSETQ. The CDR3: CASSLGLAPQETQYF. The CDR3 DNA reads TGCGCCAGCAGCTTGGGACTAGCACCCCAAGAGACCCAGTACTTC. Full variable domain (missing parts from reference TRBV5-1 and TRBJ2-5): KAGVTQTPRYLIKTRGQQVTLSCSPISGHRSVSWYQQTPGQGLQFLFEYFSETQRNKGNFPGRFSGRQFSNSRSEMNVSTLELGDSALYLCASSLGLAPQETQYFGPGTRLLVL.

This clonotype was seen a handful of times. V gene TRBV27 combines with J gene TRBJ1-2; 7 bases agree with TRBD1. Germline V CDR1 and CDR2: MNHEY, SMNVEV (reference sequence). The V gene end was trimmed by 5 bases and the J gene end by 4 bases; junction bases not matched to a gene: 10. The CDR3 contains 15 residues. The CDR3 here is CASSPGQEVSYGYTF. In DNA, the CDR3 is TGTGCCAGCAGTCCCGGACAGGAAGTAAGCTATGGCTACACCTTC.

Many counts were recorded for this clonotype. The rearrangement joins TRBV27 to TRBJ2-5, with 7 bases matching TRBD1. Trimming cost V 5 bases and J 5 bases; bases outside gene matches: 11. CDR3 length equals 15 residues. Germline V gives CDR1 MNHEY, CDR2 SMNVEV (reference sequence). The CDR3 is CASSDGTANRETQYF. DNA of the CDR3: TGTGCCAGCAGTGACGGGACAGCCAACAGGGAGACCCAGTACTTC.

The CDR3 sequence: CASSFGQVWGSPLHF. The DNA of the CDR3 is TGTGCCAGCAGTTTTGGACAGGTGTGGGGCTCACCCCTCCACTTT. The rearrangement joins TRBV6-5 to TRBJ1-6; TRBD1 aligns across 7 bases. The trim removed 4 bases at V and 10 bases at J, leaving 10 bases unmatched. CDR1 is MNHEY and CDR2 is SVGAGI in the germline V gene. The CDR3 has 15 residues.

V usage is TRBV29-1 and J usage is TRBJ2-6; a possible D gene is TRBD1 (5 bases). Trimming left V 6 bases short and J 0 bases short, with 6 bases between. This CDR3 region has 13 residues. In germline, CDR1 is SQVTM, CDR2 ANQGSEA. The CDR3 region has the DNA TGCAGCGTAAGGGGCTCTGGGGCCAACGTCCTGACTTTC. It translates to CSVRGSGANVLTF.

Ten or more counts support this clonotype. The rearrangement joins TRBV10-3 to TRBJ1-2; D uncertain. V lost 0 bases and J lost 4, with 3 bases in between. From germline, CDR1 is ENHRY and CDR2 SYGVKD. The CDR3 extends over 12 amino acids. The chain's CDR3 is CAISESSYGYTF. CDR3 coding DNA: TGTGCCATCAGTGAGTCGAGCTATGGCTACACCTTC.

The J gene is TRBJ1-5, the V gene TRBV28; D remains unclear. The CDR3 extends over 14 amino acids. Looked up from germline, CDR1 is MDHEN and CDR2 is SYDVKM. With 3 bases removed from V and 2 bases from J, the gap between germline ends came to 8 bases. The CDR3 reads CASSLGFRNQPQHF. The CDR3 nucleotides are TGTGCCAGCAGTTTGGGGTTTCGCAATCAGCCCCAGCATTTT.

Comments on this clonotype: Possible read error: a much larger clone is one base away. The chain joins TRBV28 to TRBJ2-7, with a weak D call TRBD2 (6 bases). The CDR3 runs 15 residues. Germline-derived CDR1 and CDR2 are MDHEN and SYDVKM. V lost 4 bases and J lost 5, with 18 bases in between. The DNA of the CDR3 is TGTGCCAGCAGTTCATGGAGGGGCCCTGAAAACGAGCAGTACTTC. This encodes CASSSWRGPENEQYF.

This clonotype has a count of ten or more. V gene TRBV7-2 combines with J gene TRBJ2-5; D unresolved. The CDR3 is 13 residues long. Germline values: CDR1 SGHTA, CDR2 FQGNSA. The V and J ends lost 3 bases and 4 bases respectively, with 9 bases between them. CDR3 region: CASSFKGGETQYF. The CDR3 region has the DNA TGTGCCAGCAGCTTTAAGGGCGGAGAGACCCAGTACTTC.

In this sample, this clonotype turned up a few times. This chain uses TRBV19 with TRBJ1-2; D gene unclear. The CDR3 has 13 amino acids. Trimming left V 5 bases short and J 8 bases short, with 15 bases between. Germline V gene sequence: CDR1 LNHDA, CDR2 SQIVND (reference sequence). The CDR3: CASSSRRLLGYTF. DNA of the CDR3: TGTGCCAGTAGTTCGCGTCGCCTTCTGGGCTACACCTTC.

This clonotype was counted ten times or more. As DNA, the CDR3 is TGTGCCAGCAGCTTAAGCCCAGGAACTAACTATGGCTACACCTTC. Translated: CASSLSPGTNYGYTF. The chain recombines TRBV7-3 with TRBJ1-2; D uncertain. The germline V gene has CDR1 SGHTA and CDR2 FQGTGA. Trimming removed 1 base at V and 0 bases at J, with 9 bases between. CDR3 length: 15 amino acids.